This T cell receptor beta chain was profiled in a study of blood T cell repertoires in COVID-19. The assay was immunoSEQ multiplex PCR, and TCRdb's table has in-frame clones only and misses some. The sample has over 75,000 clones, roughly 88% seen once. This CDR3 has 13 amino acids. CDR1 is MNHEY and CDR2 is SVGAGI in the germline V gene. V dropped 7 bases and J dropped 5; count of bases not matched to a gene: 4. Specimen: peripheral blood. The chain combines TRBV6-5 with TRBJ2-5, with TRBD1 matching over 10 bases. This clonotype was sampled from a woman older than 75 with acute or convalescent COVID-19. The CDR3 coding sequence is TGTGCCAGCACCAAGGACAGGGGGGAGACCCAGTACTTC. Translated: CASTKDRGETQYF.